This T cell receptor (beta chain) emerged from a study of blood T cell repertoires in COVID-19. In the study overall: Some COVID-19 samples were acute and others convalescent; all came from the United States, Italy and Spain. In each case, the material was cDNA or gDNA derived from T cells, B-cell-depleted T cells, or PBMCs.

In the original analysis: Amplified reference gene primers provided the basis for estimating nucleated cell counts. Clones were read by immunoSEQ multiplex PCR, and TCRdb kept only the in-frame ones, dropping some. For V, J and clone size, that table is used; D and trimming come from the DNA. Of over 200,000 clones in the sample, more than 65% were seen once. The CDR3 runs 14 residues. Germline V gene lookup returns CDR1 MGHDK and CDR2 SYGVNS. V lost 6 bases and J lost 6; bases outside the gene matches: 8. V usage is TRBV25-1 and J usage is TRBJ1-1; 9 nucleotides align to TRBD1. Sequencing input: peripheral blood. The sequence derives from a man aged 50-60 years with active or convalescent COVID-19. CDR3 sequence reads: CASRQGARGSEAFF. The CDR3 region has the DNA TGTGCCAGCAGACAGGGGGCAAGGGGGTCTGAAGCTTTCTTT.